This T cell receptor (beta chain) was profiled in a study of blood T cell repertoires in COVID-19. Study background: The origin of the acute and convalescent COVID-19 samples was the United States, Italy and Spain. Sample material is recorded as cDNA or gDNA derived from T cells, B-cell-depleted T cells, or PBMCs.

In the authors' methods: Reference gene primer amplification gave estimated nucleated cell counts. Some clones are missing from TCRdb's copy, which holds only in-frame ones; the method was immunoSEQ multiplex PCR. For V, J and clone size, that table is used; D and trimming come from the DNA. This sample has about 140,000 clones, with roughly 88% found just once. The CDR3 extends over 14 amino acids. CDR1 and CDR2 (germline): LNHDA, SQIVND (reference sequence). V shed 1 base and J shed 2 bases, with 9 bases lying between them. Worth noting for this clone: Other DNA sequences in this specimen translate into the identical CDR3.

The source of this sequence is a man between 60 and 75 years old with active or convalescent COVID-19. The sample taken for sequencing was peripheral blood. The V call is TRBV19, the J call TRBJ2-7, with D perhaps matching TRBD1 (5 bases). CDR3 nucleotides: TGTGCCAGTAGTATAGGTGCAGGGACCTACGAGCAGTACTTC. Its protein is CASSIGAGTYEQYF.